This T cell receptor (beta chain) was sequenced for a study of T cells in women clearing cervical HPV infection. Looking at the study overall: Cases' blood sampling followed lesion detection by median around 160 days (90 to 200).

Some clones are missing from TCRdb's copy, which holds only in-frame ones; the method was immunoSEQ multiplex PCR. In all, the sample yields tens of thousands of clones. The CDR3 is 15 amino acids. Per the germline V gene, CDR1 is LGHNA and CDR2 is YNFKEQ. All donors had a single incident cervical HPV16 infection, not prevalent. On this clone: The germline gene is not matched at one end of the junction; a read error may be the cause. The read is 3 residues too short to cover the CDR3 end, so that end is filled in from the germline J gene.

The chain couples TRBV4-2 to TRBJ1-5, with D uncertain. The sample taken for sequencing was blood buffy coat. This receptor was taken from a woman between 18 and 69 years old with a cervical HPV16 infection that either progressed to CIN3+ or cleared (not recorded which). The CDR3 sequence: CASSQGRGIGQPQHF. The DNA read from the CDR3 is TGCGCCAGCAGCCAAGGGCGGGGAATCGGTCAGCCC.